These T cell receptor beta chains were read from a single sample in a study of shared clonotypes between healthy human individuals. Measured with immunoSEQ multiplex PCR; TCRdb has only the in-frame clones, and not every one. The sample holds around 640,000 clones, about 96% seen once. Sequenced input: naive CD8+ T cells sorted from blood. These receptors originate from a woman aged 25 to 39 in good health. CDR3s include the opening cysteine and the closing phenylalanine or tryptophan. Each record gives: J gene, D gene, clone size, V gene, CDR3 protein, CDR3 DNA. D genes are given only for firm matches. Some rows have no size entry. The others give once, few or many, or a class for an expanded clone.

TRBJ2-7	.	.	TRBV28	CASSYAYEQYF	TGTGCCAGCAGTTATGCCTACGAGCAGTACTTC
TRBJ1-2	.	.	TRBV6-5	CASSYGGGYGYTF	TGTGCCAGCAGTTACGGGGGAGGATATGGCTACACCTTC
TRBJ1-1	.	.	TRBV6-1	CASSEERINTEAFF	TGTGCCAGCAGTGAAGAACGGATAAACACTGAAGCTTTCTTT
TRBJ2-4	.	.	TRBV28	CASSLTGSSAIQYF	TGTGCCAGCAGTTTAACCGGGTCTAGTGCCATTCAGTACTTC
TRBJ2-3	.	.	TRBV21-1	CASTHIWREGLDTQYF	TGTGCCAGCACCCACATCTGGCGGGAGGGGTTAGATACGCAGTATTTT
TRBJ2-1	.	once	TRBV30	CAWSVLAGLNEQFF	TGTGCCTGGAGTGTACTGGCGGGATTAAATGAGCAGTTCTTC
TRBJ1-4	.	.	TRBV7-9	CASSPSIGTEKLFF	TGTGCCAGCAGCCCCAGCATAGGGACTGAAAAACTGTTTTTT
TRBJ2-7	.	.	TRBV25-1	CASSPRSSYEQYF	TGTGCCAGCAGTCCTCGGAGCTCCTACGAGCAGTACTTC
TRBJ2-7	.	once	TRBV19	CASSMDRISSYEQYF	TGTGCCAGTAGTATGGACAGAATTTCCTCCTACGAGCAGTACTTC
TRBJ2-7	.	.	TRBV7-9	CASSKNYEQYF	TGTGCCAGCAGTAAGAACTACGAGCAGTACTTC
TRBJ2-1	TRBD2	.	TRBV28	CASSSGTSSYNEQFF	TGTGCCAGCAGTTCGGGGACTAGCTCCTACAATGAGCAGTTCTTC
TRBJ2-7	TRBD1	once	TRBV27	CASSLSAGTGSYEQYF	TGTGCCAGCAGTTTATCAGCCGGGACAGGGTCCTACGAGCAGTACTTC
TRBJ2-3	.	.	TRBV7-2	CASSLWPRSTDTQYF	TGTGCCAGCAGCTTGTGGCCGCGAAGCACAGATACGCAGTATTTT
TRBJ2-7	.	.	TRBV13	CASRPLGGGYEQYF	TGTGCCAGCAGGCCCCTTGGCGGCGGCTACGAGCAGTACTTC
TRBJ2-3	TRBD1	.	TRBV9	CASSPWTGEGTDTQYF	TGTGCCAGCAGCCCCTGGACAGGGGAAGGCACAGATACGCAGTATTTT
TRBJ2-7	.	once	TRBV27	CASRGQNYEQYF	TGTGCCAGCAGAGGGCAGAATTACGAGCAGTACTTC
TRBJ1-2	.	.	TRBV6-1	CASSRFPYGYTF	TGTGCCAGCAGCAGGTTCCCCTATGGCTACACCTTC
TRBJ1-2	.	.	TRBV5-6	CASSSNNREWVYGYTF	TGTGCCAGCAGCTCAAACAACAGGGAGTGGGTCTATGGCTACACCTTC
TRBJ1-2	TRBD1	.	TRBV7-9	CASSLGTGSNYGYTF	TGTGCCAGCAGCCTCGGGACAGGGTCCAACTATGGCTACACCTTC
TRBJ2-7	.	.	TRBV21-1	CASSAGGGRIFYEQYF	TGTGCCAGCAGCGCCGGGGGAGGGAGAATTTTCTACGAGCAGTACTTC
TRBJ2-7	TRBD1	.	TRBV7-8	CASSTDRTYEQYF	TGTGCCAGCAGCACGGACAGGACCTACGAGCAGTACTTC
TRBJ2-1	.	.	TRBV5-6	CASSLGDQHNEQFF	TGTGCCAGCAGCTTGGGGGACCAACACAATGAGCAGTTCTTC
TRBJ2-1	TRBD2	.	TRBV19	CASSRASGRPRDEQFF	TGTGCCAGTAGTAGAGCCAGCGGGAGGCCTAGGGATGAGCAGTTCTTC
TRBJ1-1	.	once	TRBV7-6	CASSKRVPGVWSDTEAFF	TGTGCCAGCAGTAAAAGGGTACCAGGGGTTTGGAGTGACACTGAAGCTTTCTTT
TRBJ2-1	TRBD2	.	TRBV28	CASSLWASGGSSSYNEQFF	TGTGCCAGCAGTTTATGGGCTAGCGGGGGCAGTAGCTCCTACAATGAGCAGTTCTTC
TRBJ1-3	TRBD1	.	TRBV4-1	CASSQERQGLEGNTIYF	TGCGCCAGCAGCCAAGAGAGACAGGGGCTAGAGGGAAACACCATATATTTT
TRBJ2-5	TRBD2	.	TRBV4-1	CASSQGTSVETQYF	TGCGCCAGCAGCCAGGGGACTAGCGTAGAGACCCAGTACTTC
TRBJ2-2	TRBD2	.	TRBV27	CASGGGGPFSTGELFF	TGTGCCAGCGGGGGGGGAGGCCCCTTTTCCACCGGGGAGCTGTTTTTT
TRBJ2-2	TRBD1	.	TRBV7-8	CASSLVNLGQGRVGGELFF	TGTGCCAGCAGCTTAGTCAACCTTGGACAGGGGAGGGTTGGCGGGGAGCTGTTTTTT
TRBJ1-4	.	.	TRBV7-9	CASSLPNEKLFF	TGTGCCAGCAGCTTACCTAATGAAAAACTGTTTTTT